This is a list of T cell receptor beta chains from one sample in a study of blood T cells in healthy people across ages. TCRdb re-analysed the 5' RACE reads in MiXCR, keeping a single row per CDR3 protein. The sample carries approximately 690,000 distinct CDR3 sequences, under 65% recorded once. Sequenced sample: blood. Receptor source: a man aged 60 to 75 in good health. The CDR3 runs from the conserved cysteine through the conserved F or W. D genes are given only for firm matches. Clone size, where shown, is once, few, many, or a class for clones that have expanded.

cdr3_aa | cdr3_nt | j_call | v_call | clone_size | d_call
CATSDSHRGRVETQYF | TGTGCCACCAGTGATTCGCACAGGGGGCGGGTAGAGACCCAGTACTTC | TRBJ2-5 | TRBV24-1 | . | TRBD1
CTISESAQGGPQETQYF | TGTACCATCAGTGAGTCGGCGCAAGGGGGTCCCCAAGAGACCCAGTACTTC | TRBJ2-5 | TRBV10-3 | . | .
CASSQVWGTGSKGYTF | TGCGCCAGCAGCCAAGTTTGGGGGACAGGGAGTAAGGGCTACACCTTC | TRBJ1-2 | TRBV4-1 | . | TRBD1
CAEGERTNTDTQYF | TGTGCCGAAGGGGAGCGGACTAACACAGATACGCAGTATTTT | TRBJ2-3 | TRBV7-2 | . | .
CASTTGTAKETQYF | TGTGCCAGTACAACCGGGACAGCTAAGGAGACCCAGTACTTC | TRBJ2-5 | TRBV6-1 | . | TRBD1
CASSLDGRGPPAFF | TGTGCCAGCAGCTTAGATGGCAGGGGACCACCAGCTTTCTTT | TRBJ1-1 | TRBV11-1 | . | .
CASNRGNDNEQYF | TGCGCCAGCAATCGGGGAAACGACAATGAGCAGTACTTC | TRBJ2-7 | TRBV5-1 | . | .
CASSLSGVYEKLFF | TGTGCCAGCAGTTTATCAGGGGTATACGAAAAACTGTTTTTT | TRBJ1-4 | TRBV27 | . | .
CASSQAGASADTQYF | TGCGCCAGCAGCCAAGCGGGGGCTTCCGCAGATACGCAGTATTTT | TRBJ2-3 | TRBV5-1 | . | TRBD2
CASQGTSGGDTQYF | TGTGCCTCCCAAGGCACTAGCGGGGGAGATACGCAGTATTTT | TRBJ2-3 | TRBV6-6 | . | TRBD2
CSAPSTGDTQYF | TGCAGTGCCCCCTCCACAGGGGATACGCAGTATTTT | TRBJ2-3 | TRBV20-1 | . | .
CASRTGQGTYEQYF | TGTGCCAGCAGAACGGGACAGGGGACCTACGAGCAGTACTTC | TRBJ2-7 | TRBV27 | . | TRBD1
CASSLDAGGRNSPLHF | TGTGCCAGCTCACTGGATGCTGGGGGCAGAAATTCACCCCTCCACTTT | TRBJ1-6 | TRBV18 | . | .
CASSPRRQGADGYTF | TGTGCCAGCTCACCACGTCGCCAGGGGGCCGACGGCTACACCTTC | TRBJ1-2 | TRBV18 | . | TRBD1
CASSQGGAYEQYF | TGTGCCAGCAGCCAGGGGGGAGCCTACGAGCAGTACTTC | TRBJ2-7 | TRBV6-6 | . | .
CASSPGGRGRDTQYF | TGTGCCAGCAGTCCAGGGGGGAGGGGGAGAGATACGCAGTATTTT | TRBJ2-3 | TRBV7-2 | few | .
CASSFGDRDTDTQYF | TGTGCCAGCAGTTTCGGGGACAGGGACACAGATACGCAGTATTTT | TRBJ2-3 | TRBV28 | . | TRBD1
CASSLGGEHQETQYF | TGTGCCAGCAGCTTGGGCGGGGAGCACCAAGAGACCCAGTACTTC | TRBJ2-5 | TRBV7-9 | . | .
CASSLQGLGTEAFF | TGTGCCAGCAGCCTACAGGGGTTGGGGACTGAAGCTTTCTTT | TRBJ1-1 | TRBV5-5 | . | TRBD1
CAISEIRGRRGYTF | TGTGCCATCAGTGAGATCAGGGGGCGCAGGGGCTACACCTTC | TRBJ1-2 | TRBV10-3 | . | TRBD1
CSARGLQGHQPQHF | TGCAGTGCTAGAGGGTTGCAGGGCCATCAGCCCCAGCATTTT | TRBJ1-5 | TRBV20-1 | . | .
CASSEGLDRGTDTQYF | TGCGCCAGCAGCGAAGGATTGGACAGGGGTACAGATACGCAGTATTTT | TRBJ2-3 | TRBV5-1 | . | TRBD1
CASNEREGYEQFF | TGTGCCAGCAATGAGCGGGAGGGTTATGAGCAGTTCTTC | TRBJ2-1 | TRBV7-3 | . | TRBD2
CASSQVGLPDTQYF | TGTGCCAGCAGCCAAGTGGGATTACCAGATACGCAGTATTTT | TRBJ2-3 | TRBV4-2 | . | .
CASSLLRLNEKLFF | TGCGCCAGCAGCTTGCTACGGCTAAATGAAAAACTGTTTTTT | TRBJ1-4 | TRBV5-1 | once | .
CASSLVQRTGVIQETQYF | TGTGCCAGCAGCTTAGTACAGAGGACAGGGGTGATCCAAGAGACCCAGTACTTC | TRBJ2-5 | TRBV7-9 | . | TRBD1
CASSLAQRGNSPLHF | TGTGCCAGCAGCTTAGCACAGAGGGGAAATTCACCCCTCCACTTT | TRBJ1-6 | TRBV7-9 | . | .